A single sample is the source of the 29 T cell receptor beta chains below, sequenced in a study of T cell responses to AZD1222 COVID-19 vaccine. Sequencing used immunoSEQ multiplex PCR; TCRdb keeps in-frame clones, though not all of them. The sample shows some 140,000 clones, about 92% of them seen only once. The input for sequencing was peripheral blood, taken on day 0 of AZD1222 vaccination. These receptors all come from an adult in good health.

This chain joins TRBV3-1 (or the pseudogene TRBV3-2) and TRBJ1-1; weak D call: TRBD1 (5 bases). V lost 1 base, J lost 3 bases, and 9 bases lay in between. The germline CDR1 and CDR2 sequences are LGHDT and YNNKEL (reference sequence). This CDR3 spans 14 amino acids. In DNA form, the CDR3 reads TGTGCCAGCAGCCAAGGAGGGGTTCACACTGAAGCTTTCTTT. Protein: CASSQGGVHTEAFF.

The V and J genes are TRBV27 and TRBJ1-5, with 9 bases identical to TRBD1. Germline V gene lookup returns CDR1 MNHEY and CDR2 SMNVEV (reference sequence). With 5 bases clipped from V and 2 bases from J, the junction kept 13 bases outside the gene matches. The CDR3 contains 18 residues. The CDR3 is CASSPPDRGRAGNQPQHF. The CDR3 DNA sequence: TGTGCCAGCAGTCCACCGGACAGGGGTAGGGCGGGCAATCAGCCCCAGCATTTT.

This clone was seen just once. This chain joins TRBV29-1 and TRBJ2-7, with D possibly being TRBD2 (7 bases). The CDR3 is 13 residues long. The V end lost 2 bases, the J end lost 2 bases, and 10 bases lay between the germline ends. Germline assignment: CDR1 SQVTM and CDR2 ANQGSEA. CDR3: CSVESGGPYEQYF. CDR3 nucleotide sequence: TGCAGCGTTGAATCGGGGGGCCCCTACGAGCAGTACTTC.

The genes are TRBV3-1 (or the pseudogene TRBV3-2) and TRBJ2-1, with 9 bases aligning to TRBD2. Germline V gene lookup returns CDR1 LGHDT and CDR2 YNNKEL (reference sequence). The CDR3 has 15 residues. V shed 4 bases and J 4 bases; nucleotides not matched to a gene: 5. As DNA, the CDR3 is TGTGCCAGCAGCCCAACAGCGGGGGGTTACAATGAGCAGTTCTTC. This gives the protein CASSPTAGGYNEQFF.

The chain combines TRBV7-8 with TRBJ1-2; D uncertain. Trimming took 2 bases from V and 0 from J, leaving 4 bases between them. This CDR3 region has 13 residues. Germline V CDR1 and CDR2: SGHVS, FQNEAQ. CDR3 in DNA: TGTGCCAGCAGCTTATTCACTAACTATGGCTACACCTTC. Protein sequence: CASSLFTNYGYTF.

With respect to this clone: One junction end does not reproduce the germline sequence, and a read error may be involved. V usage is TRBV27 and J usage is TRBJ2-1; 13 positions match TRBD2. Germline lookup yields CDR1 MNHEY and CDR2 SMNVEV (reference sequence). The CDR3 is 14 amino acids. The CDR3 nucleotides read TGTGCCAGCAGCAAAACCGGGACTAGCGGGGTCGGGATCTTC. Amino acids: CASSKTGTSGVGIF.

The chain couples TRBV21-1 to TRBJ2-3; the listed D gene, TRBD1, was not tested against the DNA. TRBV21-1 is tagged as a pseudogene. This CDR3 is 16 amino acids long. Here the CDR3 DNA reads TGTGCCAGCAGCAAAGGCCGGACAGGTCAGAATGCTACGCAGTATTTT. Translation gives CASSKGRTGQNATQYF.

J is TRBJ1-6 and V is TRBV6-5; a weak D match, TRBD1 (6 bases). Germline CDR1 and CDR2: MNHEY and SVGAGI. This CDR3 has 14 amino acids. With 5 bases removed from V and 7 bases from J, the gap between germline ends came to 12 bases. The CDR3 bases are TGTGCCAGCAGTCCTCGGGACACAAATTCACCCCTCCACTTT. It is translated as CASSPRDTNSPLHF.

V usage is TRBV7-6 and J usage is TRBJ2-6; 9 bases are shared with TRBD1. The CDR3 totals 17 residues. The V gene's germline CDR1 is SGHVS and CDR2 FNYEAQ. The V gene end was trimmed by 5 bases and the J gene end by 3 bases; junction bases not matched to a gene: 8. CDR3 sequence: CASSPLQGAFGANVLTF. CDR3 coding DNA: TGTGCCAGCAGCCCGTTACAGGGGGCGTTTGGGGCCAACGTCCTGACTTTC. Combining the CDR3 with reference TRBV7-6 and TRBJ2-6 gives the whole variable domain GAGVSQSPRYKVTKRGQDVALRCDPISGHVSLYWYRQALGQGPEFLTYFNYEAQQDKSGLPNDRFSAERPEGSISTLTIQRTEQRDSAMYRCASSPLQGAFGANVLTFGAGSRLTVL.

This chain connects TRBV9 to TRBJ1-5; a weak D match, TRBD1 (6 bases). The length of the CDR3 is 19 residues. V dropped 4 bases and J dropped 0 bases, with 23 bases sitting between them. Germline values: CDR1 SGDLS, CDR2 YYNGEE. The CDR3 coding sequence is TGTGCCAGCAGCCTAGACAAGCAGGGGTGGGGGATTAGCAATCAGCCCCAGCATTTT. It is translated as CASSLDKQGWGISNQPQHF. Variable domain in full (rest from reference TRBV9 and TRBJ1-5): DSGVTQTPKHLITATGQRVTLRCSPRSGDLSVYWYQQSLDQGLQFLIQYYNGEERAKGNILERFSAQQFPDLHSELNLSSLELGDSALYFCASSLDKQGWGISNQPQHFGDGTRLSIL.

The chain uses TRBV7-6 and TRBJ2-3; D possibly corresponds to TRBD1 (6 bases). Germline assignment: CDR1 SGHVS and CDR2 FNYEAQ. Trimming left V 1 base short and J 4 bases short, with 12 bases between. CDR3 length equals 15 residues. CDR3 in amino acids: CASSLGGWGPDTQYF. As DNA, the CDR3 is TGTGCCAGCAGCTTAGGTGGGTGGGGGCCAGATACGCAGTATTTT.

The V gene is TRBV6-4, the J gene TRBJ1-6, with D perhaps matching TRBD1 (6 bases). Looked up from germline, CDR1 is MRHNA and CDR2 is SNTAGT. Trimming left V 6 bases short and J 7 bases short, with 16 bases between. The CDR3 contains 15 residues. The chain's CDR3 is CASSQARQGNSPLHF. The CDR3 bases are TGTGCCAGCAGCCAGGCTAGGCAGGGGAATTCACCCCTCCACTTT.

CDR3 in DNA: TGTGCCAGCTCACTCACCGGGCAGGGGGTACGGGAGACCCAGTACTTC. This gives the protein CASSLTGQGVRETQYF. The chain uses TRBV18 and TRBJ2-5, with 7 bases fitting TRBD1. From germline, CDR1 is KGHSH and CDR2 LQKENI. The length of the CDR3 is 16 residues. V lost 4 bases to trimming and J lost 5 bases; unmatched junction nucleotides: 13.

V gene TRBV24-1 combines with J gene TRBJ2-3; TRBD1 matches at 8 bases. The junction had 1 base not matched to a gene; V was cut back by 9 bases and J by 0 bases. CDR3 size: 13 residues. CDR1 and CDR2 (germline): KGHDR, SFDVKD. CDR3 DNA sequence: TGTGCCACCCAGGGGGCCAGCACAGATACGCAGTATTTT. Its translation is CATQGASTDTQYF.

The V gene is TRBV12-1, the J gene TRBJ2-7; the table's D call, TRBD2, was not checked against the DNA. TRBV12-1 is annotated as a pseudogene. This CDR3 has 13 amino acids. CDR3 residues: CASSSLGRGEQYF. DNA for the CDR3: TGTGCCAGCAGCTCTTTGGGGAGGGGGGAGCAGTACTTC.

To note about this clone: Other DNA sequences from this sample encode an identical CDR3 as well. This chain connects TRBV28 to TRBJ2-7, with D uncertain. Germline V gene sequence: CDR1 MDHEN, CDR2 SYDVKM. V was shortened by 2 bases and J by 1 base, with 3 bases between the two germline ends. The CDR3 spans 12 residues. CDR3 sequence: CASSLVSYEQYF. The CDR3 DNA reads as TGTGCCAGCAGTTTAGTATCCTACGAGCAGTACTTC. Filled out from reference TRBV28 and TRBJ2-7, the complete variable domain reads DVKVTQSSRYLVKRTGEKVFLECVQDMDHENMFWYRQDPGLGLRLIYFSYDVKMKEKGDIPEGYSVSREKKERFSLILESASTNQTSMYLCASSLVSYEQYFGPGTRLTVT.

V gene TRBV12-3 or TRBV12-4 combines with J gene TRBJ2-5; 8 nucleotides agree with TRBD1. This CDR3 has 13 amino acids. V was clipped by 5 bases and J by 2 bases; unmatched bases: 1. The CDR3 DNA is TGTGCCAGCAGTCGACAGGGGCAAGAGACCCAGTACTTC. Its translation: CASSRQGQETQYF.

Here the CDR3 DNA reads TGTGCCAGCAGCCGGACTCTTGGCAATCAGCCCCAGCATTTT. Protein product: CASSRTLGNQPQHF. This chain uses TRBV7-6 with TRBJ1-5; D remains ambiguous. Trimming removed 5 bases at V and 2 bases at J, with 10 bases between. This CDR3 has 14 residues. CDR1 SGHVS and CDR2 FNYEAQ come from the germline V gene.

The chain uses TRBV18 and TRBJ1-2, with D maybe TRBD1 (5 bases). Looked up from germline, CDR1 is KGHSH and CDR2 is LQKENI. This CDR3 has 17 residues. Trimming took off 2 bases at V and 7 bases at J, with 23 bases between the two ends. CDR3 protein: CASSPELTRGSISGYTF. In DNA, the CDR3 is TGTGCCAGCTCACCAGAGTTAACGAGGGGAAGTATTTCTGGCTACACCTTC.

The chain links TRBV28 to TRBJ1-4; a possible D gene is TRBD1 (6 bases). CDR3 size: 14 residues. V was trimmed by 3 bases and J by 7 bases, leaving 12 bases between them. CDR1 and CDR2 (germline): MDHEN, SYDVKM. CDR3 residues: CASSLAGVGEKLFF. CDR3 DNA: TGTGCCAGCAGTTTGGCAGGGGTCGGTGAAAAACTGTTTTTT.

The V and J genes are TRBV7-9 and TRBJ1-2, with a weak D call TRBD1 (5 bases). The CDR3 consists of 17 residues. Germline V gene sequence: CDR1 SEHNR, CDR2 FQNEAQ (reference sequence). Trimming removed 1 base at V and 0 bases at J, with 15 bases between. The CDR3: CASSLGDSMTSNYGYTF. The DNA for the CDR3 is TGTGCCAGCAGCTTAGGCGACAGTATGACATCTAACTATGGCTACACCTTC.

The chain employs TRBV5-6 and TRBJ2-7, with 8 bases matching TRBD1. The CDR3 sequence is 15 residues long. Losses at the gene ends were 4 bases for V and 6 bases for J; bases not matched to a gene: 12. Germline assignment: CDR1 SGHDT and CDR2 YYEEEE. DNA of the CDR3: TGTGCCAGCAGCCCCAGGACAGGGTGGGGCTCCGAGCAGTACTTC. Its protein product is CASSPRTGWGSEQYF.

The CDR3 DNA sequence: TGTGCCAGCAGTTACTCGAGGTCAGGGGTTGGGGAGACCCAGTACTTC. It encodes CASSYSRSGVGETQYF. This sequence joins TRBV6-2 or TRBV6-3 and TRBJ2-5, with a weak D call TRBD1 (6 bases). This CDR3 has 16 residues. V lost 0 bases to trimming and J lost 5 bases, with 16 bases between them. Germline-derived CDR1 and CDR2 are MNHEY and SVGEGT.

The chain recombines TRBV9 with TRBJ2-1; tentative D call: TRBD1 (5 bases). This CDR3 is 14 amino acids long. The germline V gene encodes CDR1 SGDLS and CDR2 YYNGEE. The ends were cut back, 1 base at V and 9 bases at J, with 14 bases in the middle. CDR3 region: CASSVSLKGIEQFF. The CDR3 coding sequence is TGTGCCAGCAGCGTATCGTTAAAGGGGATTGAGCAGTTCTTC.

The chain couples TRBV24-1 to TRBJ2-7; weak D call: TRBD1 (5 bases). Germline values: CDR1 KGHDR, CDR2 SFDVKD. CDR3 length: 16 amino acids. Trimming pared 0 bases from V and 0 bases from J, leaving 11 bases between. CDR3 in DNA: TGTGCCACCAGTGATTTGAGGACAACAAGCTCCTACGAGCAGTACTTC. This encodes CATSDLRTTSSYEQYF.

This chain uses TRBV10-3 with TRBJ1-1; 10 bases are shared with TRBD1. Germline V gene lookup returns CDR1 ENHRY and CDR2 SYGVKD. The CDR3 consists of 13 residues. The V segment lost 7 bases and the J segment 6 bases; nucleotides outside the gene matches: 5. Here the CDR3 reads CAINPGQGSEAFF. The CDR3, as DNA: TGTGCCATCAACCCGGGACAGGGGTCTGAAGCTTTCTTT.

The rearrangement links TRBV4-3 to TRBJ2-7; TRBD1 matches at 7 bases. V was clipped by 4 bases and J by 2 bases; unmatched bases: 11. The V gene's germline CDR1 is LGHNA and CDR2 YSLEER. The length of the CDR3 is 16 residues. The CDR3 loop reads CASSLNPAGQAYEQYF. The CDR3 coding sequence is TGCGCCAGCAGCCTAAACCCCGCCGGACAGGCCTACGAGCAGTACTTC.

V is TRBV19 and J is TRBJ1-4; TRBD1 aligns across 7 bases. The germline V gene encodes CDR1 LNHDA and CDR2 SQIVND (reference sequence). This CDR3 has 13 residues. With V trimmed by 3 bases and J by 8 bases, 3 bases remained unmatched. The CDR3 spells CASSITGAEKLFF. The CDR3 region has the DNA TGTGCCAGTAGTATCACAGGGGCAGAAAAACTGTTTTTT.

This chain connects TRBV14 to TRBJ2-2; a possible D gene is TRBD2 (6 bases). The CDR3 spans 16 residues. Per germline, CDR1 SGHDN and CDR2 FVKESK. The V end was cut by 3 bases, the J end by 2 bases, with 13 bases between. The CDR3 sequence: CASSHFGGDNTGELFF. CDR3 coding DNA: TGTGCCAGCAGCCACTTCGGAGGGGATAACACCGGGGAGCTGTTTTTT.